What follows are 17 T cell receptor beta chains derived from one specimen sequenced in a study of blood T cell repertoires in COVID-19. TCRdb's table, derived via immunoSEQ multiplex PCR, lists solely in-frame clones and lacks some. The data contain some 130,000 clones, over 75% of them singletons. The sample consisted of peripheral blood. These receptors were obtained from an elderly man with acute or convalescent COVID-19.

The V gene is TRBV10-3, the J gene TRBJ2-1; tentative D call: TRBD1 (6 bases). This CDR3 has 11 residues. CDR1 is ENHRY and CDR2 is SYGVKD in the germline V gene. Trimming left V 6 bases short and J 10 bases short, with 10 bases between. In nucleotides, the CDR3 is TGTGCCATCAGCCCCGACAGGGAGCAGTTCTTC. Protein product: CAISPDREQFF.

V and J are TRBV27 and TRBJ1-1; D is unclear. Trimming stripped 4 bases from V and 0 bases from J, with 3 bases between. This CDR3 contains 12 residues. Germline CDR1 MNHEY, CDR2 SMNVEV (reference sequence). The CDR3 region has the DNA TGTGCCAGCAGTTCCGTGAACACTGAAGCTTTCTTT. It is translated as CASSSVNTEAFF.

The rearrangement joins TRBV3-1 (or the pseudogene TRBV3-2) to TRBJ1-1, with 7 bases fitting TRBD1. The CDR3 length is 13 residues. Trimming removed 1 base from V and 7 bases from J; junction bases left unmatched: 3. CDR1 is LGHDT, CDR2 YNNKEL, per germline (reference sequence). CDR3 nucleotides: TGTGCCAGCAGCCAAGTAGGGGGCAATGAAGCTTTCTTT. Residues: CASSQVGGNEAFF.

V usage is TRBV18 and J usage is TRBJ1-4, with D possibly being TRBD1 (6 bases). Germline V lookup: CDR1 KGHSH, CDR2 LQKENI. The CDR3 spans 16 residues. Trimming took 4 bases from V and 3 from J, leaving 15 bases between them. The CDR3 region is CASSQKRDTSNEKLFF. The CDR3 region has the DNA TGTGCCAGCTCACAGAAACGGGACACCTCTAATGAAAAACTGTTTTTT. Together with reference TRBV18 and TRBJ1-4, the CDR3 gives the full variable domain: NAGVMQNPRHLVRRRGQEARLRCSPMKGHSHVYWYRQLPEEGLKFMVYLQKENIIDESGMPKERFSAEFPKEGPSILRIQQVVRGDSAAYFCASSQKRDTSNEKLFFGSGTQLSVL.

The rearrangement joins TRBV20-1 to TRBJ2-7; 7 bases match TRBD2. Germline V gene data show CDR1 as DFQATT and CDR2 as SNEGSKA (reference sequence). The CDR3 has 11 residues. Losses at the gene ends were 7 bases for V and 2 bases for J; bases not matched to a gene: 2. The CDR3 sequence is CSGAGAYEQYF. CDR3 nucleotides: TGCAGTGGCGCGGGGGCCTACGAGCAGTACTTC.

The genes are TRBV5-1 and TRBJ2-2, with D unresolved. Germline loops: CDR1 SGHRS, CDR2 YFSETQ. The CDR3 spans 15 residues. Trimming pared 3 bases from V and 4 bases from J, leaving 13 bases between. CDR3 sequence (DNA): TGCGCCAGCAGCTCGCGACAATCGTCCACCGGGGAGCTGTTTTTT. Protein sequence: CASSSRQSSTGELFF.

The V and J genes are TRBV5-1 and TRBJ2-3, with D uncertain. Germline CDR1 is SGHRS and CDR2 is YFSETQ. The CDR3 covers 15 residues. Trimming took off 4 bases at V and 2 bases at J, with 14 bases between the two ends. The CDR3 loop is CASSHEVAFTDTQYF. CDR3 bases: TGCGCCAGCAGCCACGAAGTCGCGTTCACAGATACGCAGTATTTT.

The rearrangement uses TRBV7-9 and TRBJ1-4; 8 bases map to TRBD1. Germline loops: CDR1 SEHNR, CDR2 FQNEAQ (reference sequence). The CDR3 loop spans 14 amino acids. With 6 bases clipped from V and 7 bases from J, the junction kept 7 bases outside the gene matches. The CDR3 DNA sequence: TGTGCCAGCAGTTCCGACAGGGGTGGTGAAAAACTGTTTTTT. Protein product: CASSSDRGGEKLFF.

This chain links TRBV28 with TRBJ1-1, with 7 bases fitting TRBD1. Germline V gene data show CDR1 as MDHEN and CDR2 as SYDVKM. J was trimmed by 0 bases and V by 5 bases; bases with no gene match: 6. The CDR3 length is 15 residues. CDR3 in amino acids: CASSPGGQMNTEAFF. As DNA, the CDR3 is TGTGCCAGCAGTCCCGGGGGACAGATGAACACTGAAGCTTTCTTT.

V gene TRBV9 combines with J gene TRBJ2-4; tentative D call: TRBD2 (5 bases). The V and J ends lost 3 bases and 2 bases respectively, with 9 bases between them. CDR3 length: 14 amino acids. CDR1 SGDLS and CDR2 YYNGEE come from the germline V gene. The CDR3 DNA reads as TGTGCCAGCAGCGAACGGGATACCAAAAACATTCAGTACTTC. It encodes CASSERDTKNIQYF.

This rearrangement joins TRBV15 to TRBJ2-1, with 15 nucleotides matching TRBD2. Trimming took 0 bases from V and 5 from J; bases not matched to a gene: 8. The CDR3 runs 19 residues. Germline V gene data show CDR1 as LNHNV and CDR2 as YYDKDF (reference sequence). The CDR3 DNA follows: TGTGCCACCAGCAGAGATCCGGGACTAGCGGGGGGAAATAACAATGAGCAGTTCTTC. Translated: CATSRDPGLAGGNNNEQFF.

This sequence joins TRBV6-5 and TRBJ1-3; 8 positions agree with TRBD1. The germline V gene has CDR1 MNHEY and CDR2 SVGAGI. The trim removed 10 bases at V and 4 bases at J, leaving 3 bases unmatched. The CDR3 has 12 residues. CDR3 nucleotide sequence: TGTGCCACCAGGGGGCACGGAAACACCATATATTTT. It translates to CATRGHGNTIYF.

The chain employs TRBV2 and TRBJ1-1, with D possibly TRBD1 on 5 matching bases. V was cut by 1 base and J by 6 bases, with 12 bases left in between. Germline lookup yields CDR1 SNHLY and CDR2 FYNNEI. The CDR3 has 14 residues. For the CDR3, the DNA is TGTGCCAGCAGTGAAGGCCCATGGGGGGCTGAAGCTTTCTTT. Amino acid sequence: CASSEGPWGAEAFF.

V gene TRBV19 combines with J gene TRBJ1-2, with D perhaps TRBD1 (5 bases). The length of the CDR3 is 13 residues. Germline V gives CDR1 LNHDA, CDR2 SQIVND (reference sequence). V was cut by 8 bases and J by 4 bases, with 14 bases left in between. This CDR3 is CASGGGLFYGYTF. In DNA form, the CDR3 reads TGTGCCAGTGGGGGGGGTCTCTTCTATGGCTACACCTTC.

V is TRBV4-2 and J is TRBJ2-3, with D possibly matching TRBD2 (5 bases). This CDR3 has 14 residues. Trimming pared 4 bases from V and 4 bases from J, leaving 12 bases between. Germline lookup yields CDR1 LGHNA and CDR2 YNFKEQ. CDR3 coding DNA: TGTGCCAGCAGCCCTAGGTTGAGGGCAGATACGCAGTATTTT. Amino acids: CASSPRLRADTQYF.

By sample share, this clone is medium-sized (0.01 to 0.1%). The chain combines TRBV11-3 with TRBJ2-3; maybe TRBD1 (6 bases). The CDR3 runs 13 residues. The V end was cut by 2 bases, the J end by 4 bases, with 7 bases between. From germline, CDR1 is SGHNT and CDR2 YENEEA. The CDR3, as DNA: TGTGCCAGCAGCTTACCAGGGGCAGATACGCAGTATTTT. Residues: CASSLPGADTQYF.

This clone has just a few counts. V and J are TRBV9 and TRBJ2-7; possible D gene TRBD2, 6 bases. Germline V gives CDR1 SGDLS, CDR2 YYNGEE. This CDR3 has 14 amino acids. V dropped 0 bases and J dropped 2 bases, with 9 bases sitting between them. The CDR3 nucleotides are TGTGCCAGCAGCGTAGGGTGGGGGGCCTACGAGCAGTACTTC. It is translated as CASSVGWGAYEQYF. Filled out from reference TRBV9 and TRBJ2-7, the complete variable domain reads DSGVTQTPKHLITATGQRVTLRCSPRSGDLSVYWYQQSLDQGLQFLIQYYNGEERAKGNILERFSAQQFPDLHSELNLSSLELGDSALYFCASSVGWGAYEQYFGPGTRLTVT.